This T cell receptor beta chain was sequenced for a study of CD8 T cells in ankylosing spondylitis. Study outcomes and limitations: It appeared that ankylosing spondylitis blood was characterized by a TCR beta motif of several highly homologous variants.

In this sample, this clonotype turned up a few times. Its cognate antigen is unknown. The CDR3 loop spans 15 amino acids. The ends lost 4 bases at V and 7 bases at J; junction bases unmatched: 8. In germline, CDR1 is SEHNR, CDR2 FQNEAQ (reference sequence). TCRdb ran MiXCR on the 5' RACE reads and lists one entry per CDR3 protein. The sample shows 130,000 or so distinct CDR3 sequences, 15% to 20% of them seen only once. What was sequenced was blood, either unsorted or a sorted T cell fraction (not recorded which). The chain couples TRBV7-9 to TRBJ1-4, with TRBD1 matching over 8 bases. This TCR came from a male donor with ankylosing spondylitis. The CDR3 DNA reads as TGTGCCAGCAGCTCACCGTGGGGGACAGGTGAAAAACTGTTTTTT. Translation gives CASSSPWGTGEKLFF. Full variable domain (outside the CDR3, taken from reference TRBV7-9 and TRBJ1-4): DTGVSQNPRHKITKRGQNVTFRCDPISEHNRLYWYRQTLGQGPEFLTYFQNEAQLEKSRLLSDRFSAERPKGSFSTLEIQRTEQGDSAMYLCASSSPWGTGEKLFFGSGTQLSVL.